A single sample gave rise to the 9 T cell receptor beta chains below, sequenced in a study of response to subunit inactivated influenza vaccine. One entry per CDR3 protein results from TCRdb running MiXCR on the RT-PCR reads. The table shows 500,000 to 550,000 distinct CDR3 sequences, with about 7.6% occurring only once. The starting material was PBMCs from blood, obtained around 25 months after vaccination. The source is a man between 50 and 75 years old who received an inactivated influenza vaccine.

There are many counts of this clonotype. The chain employs TRBV7-2 and TRBJ2-1; the D call may be TRBD1 or TRBD2 (5 bases each). Per the germline V gene, CDR1 is SGHTA and CDR2 is FQGNSA. Trimming cost V 8 bases and J 2 bases, with 13 bases left between them. This CDR3 region has 14 residues. CDR3 protein: CASGRDGAYNEQFF. DNA for the CDR3: TGTGCCAGCGGCCGGGACGGTGCCTACAATGAGCAGTTCTTC.

The CDR3 reads CASSADRGSDTQYF. In DNA form, the CDR3 reads TGTGCCAGCAGTGCCGACAGGGGCTCAGATACGCAGTATTTT. This chain joins TRBV2 and TRBJ2-3; 8 nucleotides agree with TRBD1. The CDR3 is 14 residues long. Germline V lookup: CDR1 SNHLY, CDR2 FYNNEI. J was trimmed by 4 bases and V by 4 bases; bases with no gene match: 4.

This clonotype was counted between two and nine times. The V call is TRBV7-8, the J call TRBJ1-3, with 8 bases fitting TRBD1. The trim removed 4 bases at V and 2 bases at J, leaving 7 bases unmatched. Germline assignment: CDR1 SGHVS and CDR2 FQNEAQ. This CDR3 has 16 residues. CDR3 sequence (DNA): TGTGCCAGCAGCTCAGCAGGGGGCTCTCCTGGAAACACCATATATTTT. Amino acids: CASSSAGGSPGNTIYF.

This clonotype has ten or more counts. J is TRBJ1-1 and V is TRBV3-1; D unclear. The CDR3 is made up of 11 amino acids. Trimming stripped 1 base from V and 10 bases from J, with 7 bases between. Germline V gene data show CDR1 as LGHDT and CDR2 as YNNKEL (reference sequence). As DNA, the CDR3 is TGTGCCAGCAGCCAAGGTGGTCTAGCTTTCTTT. Protein product: CASSQGGLAFF.

This clonotype showed up just a few times. The rearrangement joins TRBV27 to TRBJ2-2; D call uncertain. Germline V CDR1 and CDR2: MNHEY, SMNVEV (reference sequence). This CDR3 has 13 residues. V dropped 3 bases and J dropped 5 bases, with 7 bases sitting between them. DNA of the CDR3: TGTGCCAGCAGTTTTATGGGGACCGGGGAGCTGTTTTTT. It codes for CASSFMGTGELFF.

This clonotype occurred many times. This rearrangement joins TRBV28 to TRBJ2-7; D perhaps matches TRBD1 (6 bases). Germline CDR1 and CDR2: MDHEN and SYDVKM. The CDR3 has 12 residues. Trimming cost V 7 bases and J 3 bases, with 10 bases left between them. DNA of the CDR3: TGTGCCAGCACCTCCAGGGGCTACGAGCAGTACTTC. Its translation is CASTSRGYEQYF.

This clonotype has just a few counts. This sequence joins TRBV7-2 and TRBJ1-6; D is unclear. V lost 1 base, J lost 0 bases, and 16 bases lay in between. The CDR3 is 19 amino acids. Germline CDR1 is SGHTA and CDR2 is FQGNSA. The CDR3 spells CASSLGPAETSSYNSPLHF. The CDR3 nucleotides are TGTGCCAGCAGCTTAGGGCCCGCGGAGACGAGCTCCTATAATTCACCCCTCCACTTT.

V and J are TRBV12-3 or TRBV12-4 and TRBJ2-1; D unclear. Trimming shortened V by 7 bases and J by 7 bases, and 14 bases separated the two germline ends. There are 13 residues in the CDR3. The CDR3 bases are TGTGCCAGCAAACTACTGGGTGGGAATGAGCAGTTCTTC. Its translation is CASKLLGGNEQFF.

The chain carries TRBV7-2 and TRBJ2-7, with TRBD1 as a possible D gene (6 bases). The V end was cut by 1 base, the J end by 2 bases, with 12 bases between. The CDR3 is 15 residues long. Germline lookup yields CDR1 SGHTA and CDR2 FQGNSA. The CDR3 sequence: CASSLGLDRAYEQYF. In DNA form, the CDR3 reads TGTGCCAGCAGCTTAGGGCTGGACAGAGCCTACGAGCAGTACTTC.